This T cell receptor (beta chain) was found in a study of spatial heterogeneity in lung cancer. Time point of the sample: sample taken at primary tumor resection. From tumor, nontumor lung or frozen PBMC, whole RNA was taken unsorted for sequencing. Study-level results: Counts that tracked tumor mutation counts were those of expanded intratumoral alpha and beta TCRs.

Each CDR3 protein is one row after TCRdb ran MiXCR on the 5' RACE reads. The profile shows roughly 7,200 distinct CDR3 sequences, under 20% of them singletons. The CDR3 is 16 residues long. Germline V CDR1 and CDR2: LGHNA, YNFKEQ. V lost 3 bases to trimming and J lost 4 bases; unmatched junction nucleotides: 8. Judged by abundance, this clonotype is medium-sized. Antigen unknown. This receptor was taken from a female donor with early-stage non-small cell lung cancer. The chain couples TRBV4-2 to TRBJ2-2; 7 bases line up with TRBD2. Source: lung tumor tissue, taken at surgery. CDR3 sequence (DNA): TGTGCCAGCAGCCACCCCGGCGGGGGAGGCACCGGGGAGCTGTTTTTT. This sequence encodes CASSHPGGGGTGELFF.